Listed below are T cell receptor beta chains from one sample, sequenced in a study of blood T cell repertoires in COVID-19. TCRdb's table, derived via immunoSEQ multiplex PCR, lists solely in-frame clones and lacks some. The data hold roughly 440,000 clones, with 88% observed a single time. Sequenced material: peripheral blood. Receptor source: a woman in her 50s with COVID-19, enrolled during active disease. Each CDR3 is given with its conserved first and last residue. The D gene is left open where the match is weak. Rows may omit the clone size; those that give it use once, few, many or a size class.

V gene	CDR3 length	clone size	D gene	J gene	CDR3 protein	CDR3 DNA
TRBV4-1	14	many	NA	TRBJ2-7	CASSQRDNTYEQYF	TGCGCCAGCAGCCAGAGGGACAACACCTACGAGCAGTACTTC
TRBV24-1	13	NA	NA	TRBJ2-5	CAIGTSGQETQYF	TGTGCCATCGGGACAAGTGGTCAAGAGACCCAGTACTTC
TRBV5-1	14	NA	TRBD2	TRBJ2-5	CASTQRGGLETQYF	TGCGCCAGCACTCAGCGGGGGGGACTAGAGACCCAGTACTTC
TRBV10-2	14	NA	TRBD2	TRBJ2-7	CASQPRLAAYEQYF	TGCGCCAGCCAGCCCCGACTAGCCGCCTACGAGCAGTACTTC
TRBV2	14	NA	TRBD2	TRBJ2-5	CASRLSSGQETQYF	TGTGCCAGCAGGCTGTCTAGCGGCCAAGAGACCCAGTACTTC
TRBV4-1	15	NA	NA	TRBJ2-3	CASSQGSLPTDTQYF	TGCGCCAGCAGCCAGGGTAGCTTACCCACAGATACGCAGTATTTT
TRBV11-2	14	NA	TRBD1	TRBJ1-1	CASSLRGAATEAFF	TGTGCCAGCAGTCTCAGGGGGGCGGCCACTGAAGCTTTCTTT
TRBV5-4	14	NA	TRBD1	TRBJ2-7	CASSLGTGRDEQYF	TGTGCCAGCAGCTTGGGGACAGGGCGCGACGAGCAGTACTTC
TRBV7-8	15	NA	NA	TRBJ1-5	CASSSRLGLNQPQHF	TGTGCCAGCAGCTCCCGCCTGGGACTCAATCAGCCCCAGCATTTT
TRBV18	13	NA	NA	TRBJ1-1	CASSPKAGVRAFF	TGTGCCAGCTCACCCAAGGCGGGCGTTAGGGCTTTCTTT
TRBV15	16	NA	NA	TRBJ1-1	CATSRGEGGPNTEAFF	TGTGCCACCAGCAGAGGAGAGGGGGGGCCGAACACTGAAGCTTTCTTT
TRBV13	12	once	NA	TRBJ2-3	CASSAGRDTQYF	TGTGCCAGCAGCGCGGGGCGGGATACGCAGTATTTT
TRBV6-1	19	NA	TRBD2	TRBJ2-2	CASSESLHGGEQNTGELFF	TGTGCCAGCAGTGAAAGCCTGCACGGGGGGGAACAGAACACCGGGGAGCTGTTTTTT
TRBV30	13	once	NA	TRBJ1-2	CAWSPGGFHGYTF	TGTGCCTGGAGTCCAGGAGGGTTCCATGGCTACACCTTC
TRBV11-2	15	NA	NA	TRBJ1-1	CASSSQRGRNTEAFF	TGTGCCAGCAGCTCTCAGCGGGGTAGGAACACTGAAGCTTTCTTT
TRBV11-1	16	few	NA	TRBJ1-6	CASSLKRSSYNSPLHF	TGTGCCAGCAGCCTAAAGCGGTCCTCCTATAATTCACCCCTCCACTTT
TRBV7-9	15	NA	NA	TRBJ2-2	CASSFWGLETGELFF	TGTGCCAGCAGCTTTTGGGGCCTTGAAACCGGGGAGCTGTTTTTT
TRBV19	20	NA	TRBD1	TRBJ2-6	CASSNDRGRGPSSGANVLTF	TGTGCCAGTAGTAACGACAGGGGGCGCGGTCCCTCCTCTGGGGCCAACGTCCTGACTTTC
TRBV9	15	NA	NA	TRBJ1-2	CASSAGSGDSGGYTF	TGTGCCAGCAGCGCTGGCTCGGGGGACTCGGGCGGCTACACCTTC
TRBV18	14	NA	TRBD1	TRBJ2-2	CASSRDRASGELFF	TGTGCCAGCTCTCGGGACAGGGCCTCCGGGGAGCTGTTTTTT
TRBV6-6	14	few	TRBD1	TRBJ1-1	CASDRGQVNTEAFF	TGTGCCAGCGACAGGGGACAGGTGAACACTGAAGCTTTCTTT
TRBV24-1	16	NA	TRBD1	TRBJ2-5	CATSDSGTGVGETQYF	TGTGCCACCAGTGATTCCGGGACAGGGGTTGGGGAGACCCAGTACTTC
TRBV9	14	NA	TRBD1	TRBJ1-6	CASSVGQGVSPLHF	TGTGCCAGCAGCGTCGGACAGGGTGTTTCACCCCTCCACTTT
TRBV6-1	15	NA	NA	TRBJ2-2	CASSEPAGWAGELFF	TGTGCCAGCAGTGAACCCGCGGGGTGGGCCGGGGAGCTGTTTTTT
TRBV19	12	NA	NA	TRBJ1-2	CASSIEGRGYTF	TGTGCCAGTAGTATAGAGGGGAGAGGCTACACCTTC
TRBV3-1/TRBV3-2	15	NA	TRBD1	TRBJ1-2	CASSRGGSDRDGYTF	TGTGCCAGCAGCCGGGGTGGGTCGGACAGGGACGGCTACACCTTC
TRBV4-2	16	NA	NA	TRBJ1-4	CASSQEGGVTNEKLFF	TGTGCCAGCAGCCAAGAAGGGGGGGTTACTAATGAAAAACTGTTTTTT
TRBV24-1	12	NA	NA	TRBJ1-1	CATSPGAGVAFF	TGTGCCACCTCTCCAGGGGCGGGAGTGGCTTTCTTT
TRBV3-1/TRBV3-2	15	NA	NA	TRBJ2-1	CASSQDLARVDEQFF	TGTGCCAGCAGCCAAGATCTGGCCAGGGTCGATGAGCAGTTCTTC
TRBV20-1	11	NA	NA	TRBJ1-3	CSARTGNTIYF	TGCAGTGCGCGAACTGGAAACACCATATATTTT
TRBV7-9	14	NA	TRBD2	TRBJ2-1	CASSDPGLAIEQFF	TGTGCCAGCAGCGACCCGGGACTAGCGATTGAGCAGTTCTTC
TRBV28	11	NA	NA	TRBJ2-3	CASQYGDTQYF	TGTGCCAGCCAATACGGAGATACGCAGTATTTT